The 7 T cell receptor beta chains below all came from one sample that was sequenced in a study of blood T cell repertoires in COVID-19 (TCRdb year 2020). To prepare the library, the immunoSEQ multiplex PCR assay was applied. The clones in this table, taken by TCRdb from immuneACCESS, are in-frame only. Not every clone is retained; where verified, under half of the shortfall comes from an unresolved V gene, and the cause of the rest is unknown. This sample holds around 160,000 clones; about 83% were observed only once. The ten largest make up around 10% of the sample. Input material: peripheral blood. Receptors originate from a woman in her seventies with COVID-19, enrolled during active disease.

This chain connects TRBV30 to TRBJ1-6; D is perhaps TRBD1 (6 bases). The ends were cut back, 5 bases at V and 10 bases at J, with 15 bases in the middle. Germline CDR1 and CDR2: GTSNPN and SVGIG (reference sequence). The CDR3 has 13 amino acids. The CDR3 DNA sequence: TGTGCCTGGGGAACAGGGCAAGACTCACCCCTCCACTTT. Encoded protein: CAWGTGQDSPLHF.

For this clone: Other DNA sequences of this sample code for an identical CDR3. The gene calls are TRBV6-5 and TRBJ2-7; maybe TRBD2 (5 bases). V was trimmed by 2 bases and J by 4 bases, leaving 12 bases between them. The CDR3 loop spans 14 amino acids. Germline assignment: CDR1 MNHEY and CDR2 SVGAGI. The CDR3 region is CASSYRDRRYEQYF. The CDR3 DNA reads TGTGCCAGCAGTTACAGGGATCGGAGGTACGAGCAGTACTTC.

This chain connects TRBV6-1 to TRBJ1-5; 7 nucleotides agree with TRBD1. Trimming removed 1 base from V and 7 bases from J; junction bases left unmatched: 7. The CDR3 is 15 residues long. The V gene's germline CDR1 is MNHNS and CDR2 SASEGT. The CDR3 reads CASSEVRGPRQPQHF. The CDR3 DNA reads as TGTGCCAGCAGTGAAGTGAGGGGGCCGAGGCAGCCCCAGCATTTT.

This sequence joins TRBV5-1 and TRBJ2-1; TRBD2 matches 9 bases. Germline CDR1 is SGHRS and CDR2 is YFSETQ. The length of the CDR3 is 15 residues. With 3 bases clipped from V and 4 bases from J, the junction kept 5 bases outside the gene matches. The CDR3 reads CASSSGTSSYNEQFF. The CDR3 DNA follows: TGCGCCAGCAGCTCCGGGACTAGCTCTTACAATGAGCAGTTCTTC.

The CDR3 DNA reads as TGTGCCAGCAGCCAGGGGCCCGACCGGGCCAAAAACATTCAGTACTTC. Translating gives CASSQGPDRAKNIQYF. The chain combines TRBV14 with TRBJ2-4, with D maybe TRBD1 (5 bases). The V end lost 3 bases, the J end lost 1 base, and 13 bases lay between the germline ends. CDR3 size: 16 residues. The V gene's germline CDR1 is SGHDN and CDR2 FVKESK.

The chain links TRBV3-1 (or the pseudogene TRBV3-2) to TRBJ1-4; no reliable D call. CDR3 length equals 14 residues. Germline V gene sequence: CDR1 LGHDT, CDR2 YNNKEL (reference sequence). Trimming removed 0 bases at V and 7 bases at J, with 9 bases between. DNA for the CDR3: TGTGCCAGCAGCCAAGATTTGGCGGGTGAAAAACTGTTTTTT. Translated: CASSQDLAGEKLFF.

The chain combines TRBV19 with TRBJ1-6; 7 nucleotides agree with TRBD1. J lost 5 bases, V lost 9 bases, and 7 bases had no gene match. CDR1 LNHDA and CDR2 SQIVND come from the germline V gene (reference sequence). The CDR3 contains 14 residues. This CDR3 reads CASRRQGDNSPLHF. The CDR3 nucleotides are TGTGCCAGCAGAAGACAGGGAGATAATTCACCCCTCCACTTT.